The T cell receptor (beta chain) under discussion was sequenced for a study of cytotoxic CD8 clonotypes in ibrutinib-treated CLL. TCRdb keeps only in-frame clones here, not all; method: immunoSEQ multiplex PCR. The sample lists fewer than 90,000 clones; about 63% were seen once. Study observations and caveats: Public clonotypes occurred uncommonly; on treatment, they contracted or remained stable. Baseline clonality was higher than in age-matched healthy donors and moved in step with circulating CD8+ T-cell counts.

V was pared by 4 bases and J by 5 bases, with 16 bases between. Germline CDR1 LGHNA, CDR2 YSLEER. This CDR3 region has 15 residues. To note about this clone: Its target is not known.

This chain joins TRBV4-3 and TRBJ2-3, with a tentative D call TRBD1 (6 bases). Here the sequenced sample was PBMCs, taken after 12 months of ibrutinib treatment. This clonotype was obtained from a human donor with chronic lymphocytic leukemia. The CDR3 protein is CASSLSGQSGDTQYF. The CDR3 nucleotides are TGCGCCAGCAGCCTTAGTGGACAGTCGGGAGATACGCAGTATTTT.